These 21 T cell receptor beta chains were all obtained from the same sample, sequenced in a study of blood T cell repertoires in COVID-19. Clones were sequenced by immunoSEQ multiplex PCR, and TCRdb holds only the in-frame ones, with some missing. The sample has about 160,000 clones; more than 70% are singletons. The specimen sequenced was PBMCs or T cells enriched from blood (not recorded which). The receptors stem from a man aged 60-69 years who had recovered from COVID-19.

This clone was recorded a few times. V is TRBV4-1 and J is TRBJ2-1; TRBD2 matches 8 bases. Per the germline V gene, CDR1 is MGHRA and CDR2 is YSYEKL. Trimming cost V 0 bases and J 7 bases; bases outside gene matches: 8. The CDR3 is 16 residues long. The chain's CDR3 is CASSQEGGGWGNEQFF. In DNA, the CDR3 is TGCGCCAGCAGCCAAGAAGGCGGGGGGTGGGGGAATGAGCAGTTCTTC.

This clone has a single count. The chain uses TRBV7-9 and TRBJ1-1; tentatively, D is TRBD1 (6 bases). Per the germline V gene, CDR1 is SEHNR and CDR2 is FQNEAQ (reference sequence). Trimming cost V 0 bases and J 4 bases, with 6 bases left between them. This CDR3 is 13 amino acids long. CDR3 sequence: CASSLAQGTEAFF. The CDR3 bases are TGTGCCAGCAGCTTAGCACAGGGCACTGAAGCTTTCTTT.

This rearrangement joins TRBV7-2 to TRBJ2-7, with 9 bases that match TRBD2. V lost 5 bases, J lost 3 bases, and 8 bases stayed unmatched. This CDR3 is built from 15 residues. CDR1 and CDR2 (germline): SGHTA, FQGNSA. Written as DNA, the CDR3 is TGTGCCAGCAGCCCTCTTTCTAGCGGGAACTACGAGCAGTACTTC. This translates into CASSPLSSGNYEQYF.

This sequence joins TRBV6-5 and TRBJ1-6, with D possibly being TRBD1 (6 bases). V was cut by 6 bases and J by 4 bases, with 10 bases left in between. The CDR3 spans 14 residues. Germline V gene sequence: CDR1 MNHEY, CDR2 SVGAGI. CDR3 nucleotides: TGTGCCAGCAGAAGAACAGGGTATAATTCACCCCTCCACTTT. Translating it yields CASRRTGYNSPLHF.

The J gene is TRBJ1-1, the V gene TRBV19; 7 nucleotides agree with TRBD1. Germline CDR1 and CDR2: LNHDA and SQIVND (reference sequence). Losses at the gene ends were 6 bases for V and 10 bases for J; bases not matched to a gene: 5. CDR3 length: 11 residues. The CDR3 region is CASRNSGGAFF. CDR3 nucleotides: TGTGCCAGTAGAAATTCAGGGGGAGCTTTCTTT.

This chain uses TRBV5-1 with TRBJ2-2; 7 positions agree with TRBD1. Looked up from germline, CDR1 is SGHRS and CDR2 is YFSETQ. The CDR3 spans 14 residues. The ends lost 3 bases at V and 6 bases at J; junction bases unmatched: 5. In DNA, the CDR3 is TGCGCCAGCAGCTCATACCAGGGGGCCGGGGAGCTGTTTTTT. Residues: CASSSYQGAGELFF.

The CDR3 DNA reads TGTGCCAGCAGTTCGAACGTAGCCTACGAGCAGTACTTC. It codes for CASSSNVAYEQYF. J is TRBJ2-7 and V is TRBV12-3 or TRBV12-4; the D is unclear. V shed 4 bases and J shed 2 bases, with 9 bases lying between them. This CDR3 is 13 amino acids long.

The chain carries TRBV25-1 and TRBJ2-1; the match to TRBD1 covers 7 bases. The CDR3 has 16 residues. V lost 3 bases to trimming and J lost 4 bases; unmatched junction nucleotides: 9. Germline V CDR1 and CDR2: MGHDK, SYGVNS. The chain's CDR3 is CASSESRGQFYNEQFF. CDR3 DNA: TGTGCCAGCAGTGAGAGCCGGGGACAGTTTTACAATGAGCAGTTCTTC.

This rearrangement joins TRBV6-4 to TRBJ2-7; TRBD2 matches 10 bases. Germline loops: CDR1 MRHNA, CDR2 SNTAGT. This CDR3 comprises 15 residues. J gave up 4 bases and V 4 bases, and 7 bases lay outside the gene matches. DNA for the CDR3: TGTGCCAGCAGTGTGGCTAGCGGGAGAAGGTACGAGCAGTACTTC. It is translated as CASSVASGRRYEQYF.

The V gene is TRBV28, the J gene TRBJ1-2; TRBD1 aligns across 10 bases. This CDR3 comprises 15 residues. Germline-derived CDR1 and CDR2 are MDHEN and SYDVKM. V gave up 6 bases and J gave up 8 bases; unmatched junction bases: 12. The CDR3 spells CASSPTRQGASGYTF. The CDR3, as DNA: TGTGCCAGCAGCCCTACCCGACAGGGGGCGTCCGGCTACACCTTC.

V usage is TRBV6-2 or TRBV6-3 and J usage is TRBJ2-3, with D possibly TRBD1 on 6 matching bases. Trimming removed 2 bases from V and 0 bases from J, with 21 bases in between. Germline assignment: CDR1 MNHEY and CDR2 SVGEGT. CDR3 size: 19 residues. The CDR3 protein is CASSYPLGQLDPSTDTQYF. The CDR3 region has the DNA TGTGCCAGCAGTTACCCCCTTGGACAGCTAGACCCTAGCACAGATACGCAGTATTTT.

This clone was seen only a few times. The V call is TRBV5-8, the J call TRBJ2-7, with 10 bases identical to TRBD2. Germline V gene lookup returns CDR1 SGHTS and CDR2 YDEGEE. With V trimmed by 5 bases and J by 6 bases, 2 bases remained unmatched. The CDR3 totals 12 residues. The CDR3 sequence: CASSKRGGEQYF. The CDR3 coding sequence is TGTGCCAGCAGTAAGCGGGGGGGCGAGCAGTACTTC. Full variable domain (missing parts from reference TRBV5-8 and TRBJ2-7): EAGVTQSPTHLIKTRGQQATLRCSPISGHTSVYWYQQALGLGLQFLLWYDEGEERNRGNFPPRFSGRQFPNYSSELNVNALELEDSALYLCASSKRGGEQYFGPGTRLTVT.

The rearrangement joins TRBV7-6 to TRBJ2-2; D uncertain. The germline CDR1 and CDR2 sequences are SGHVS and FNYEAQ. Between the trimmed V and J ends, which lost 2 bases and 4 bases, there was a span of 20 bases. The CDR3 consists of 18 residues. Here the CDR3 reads CASSLTGGGFVVTGELFF. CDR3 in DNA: TGTGCCAGCAGCTTAACGGGTGGTGGGTTTGTCGTCACCGGGGAGCTGTTTTTT.

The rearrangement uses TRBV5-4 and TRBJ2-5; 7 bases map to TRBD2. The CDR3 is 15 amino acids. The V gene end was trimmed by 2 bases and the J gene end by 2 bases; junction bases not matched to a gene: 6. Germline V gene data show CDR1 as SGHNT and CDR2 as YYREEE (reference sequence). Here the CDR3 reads CASSLPGRPQETQYF. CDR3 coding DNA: TGTGCCAGCAGCTTACCCGGGAGGCCTCAAGAGACCCAGTACTTC.

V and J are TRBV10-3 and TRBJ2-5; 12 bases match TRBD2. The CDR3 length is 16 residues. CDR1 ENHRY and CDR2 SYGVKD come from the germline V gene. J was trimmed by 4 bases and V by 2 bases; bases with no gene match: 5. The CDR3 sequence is CAISERTSGAIETQYF. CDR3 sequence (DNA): TGTGCCATCAGTGAGCGGACTAGCGGGGCCATAGAGACCCAGTACTTC.

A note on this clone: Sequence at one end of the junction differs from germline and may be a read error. The CDR3 sequence: CASSPWDSLVVF. CDR3 DNA sequence: TGTGCCAGCAGCCCCTGGGACAGCCTTGTGGTCTTC. The V call is TRBV7-9, the J call TRBJ2-1, with TRBD1 identical over 7 bases. This CDR3 contains 12 residues. Germline loops: CDR1 SEHNR, CDR2 FQNEAQ (reference sequence).

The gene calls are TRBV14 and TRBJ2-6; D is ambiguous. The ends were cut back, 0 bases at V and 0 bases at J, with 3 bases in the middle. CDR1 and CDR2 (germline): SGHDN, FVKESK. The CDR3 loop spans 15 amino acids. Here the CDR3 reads CASSQDLSGANVLTF. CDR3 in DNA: TGTGCCAGCAGCCAAGATCTCTCTGGGGCCAACGTCCTGACTTTC.

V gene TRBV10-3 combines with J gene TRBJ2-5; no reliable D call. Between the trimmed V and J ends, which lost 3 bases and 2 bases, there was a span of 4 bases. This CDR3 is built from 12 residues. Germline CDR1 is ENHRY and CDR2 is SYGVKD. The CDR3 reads CAISDPQETQYF. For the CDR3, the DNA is TGTGCCATCAGTGACCCTCAAGAGACCCAGTACTTC.

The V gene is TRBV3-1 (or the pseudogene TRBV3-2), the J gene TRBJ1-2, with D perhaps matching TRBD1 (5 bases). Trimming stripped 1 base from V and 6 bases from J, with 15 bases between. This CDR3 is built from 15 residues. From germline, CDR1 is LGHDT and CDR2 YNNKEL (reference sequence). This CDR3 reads CASSQGQGLWDGYTF. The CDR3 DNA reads TGTGCCAGCAGCCAAGGGCAGGGTTTATGGGATGGCTACACCTTC.

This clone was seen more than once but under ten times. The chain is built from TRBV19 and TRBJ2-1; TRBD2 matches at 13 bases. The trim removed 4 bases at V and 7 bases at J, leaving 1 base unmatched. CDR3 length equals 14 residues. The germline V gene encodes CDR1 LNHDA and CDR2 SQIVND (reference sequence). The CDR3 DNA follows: TGTGCCAGTAGTAGGACTAGCGGGAGAAATGAGCAGTTCTTC. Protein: CASSRTSGRNEQFF.

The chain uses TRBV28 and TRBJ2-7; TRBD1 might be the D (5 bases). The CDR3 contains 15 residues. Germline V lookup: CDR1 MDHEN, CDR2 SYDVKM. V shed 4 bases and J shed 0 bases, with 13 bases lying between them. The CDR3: CASSSLTETSYEQYF. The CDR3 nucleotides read TGTGCCAGCAGTTCGTTGACAGAGACCTCCTACGAGCAGTACTTC.